The source of this T cell receptor beta chain is a study of monozygotic twins with inflammatory bowel disease. Overall study results and limits: The study supported no single strong signal or clonotype linked to IBD.

This CDR3 is 14 amino acids long. The germline CDR1 and CDR2 sequences are MDHEN and SYDVKM. In the case of this clonotype: Its antigen is not identified.

Two nested PCRs, of approximately 16 and 9 cycles, processed TCRalpha and TCRbeta cDNA. TCRdb reanalyzed the 5' RACE reads and collapses them to one entry per CDR3 protein, without DNA. The specimen's table records 300,000 to 400,000 distinct CDR3 sequences. This receptor was obtained from a human donor with ulcerative colitis or Crohn's disease, or a healthy co-twin of an affected twin (not recorded which). The V call is TRBV28, the J call TRBJ2-7; no DNA is available, so the TRBD1 call from TCRdb remains unchecked. Sequenced: blood. CDR3 loop: CASFPGRGGYEQYF.